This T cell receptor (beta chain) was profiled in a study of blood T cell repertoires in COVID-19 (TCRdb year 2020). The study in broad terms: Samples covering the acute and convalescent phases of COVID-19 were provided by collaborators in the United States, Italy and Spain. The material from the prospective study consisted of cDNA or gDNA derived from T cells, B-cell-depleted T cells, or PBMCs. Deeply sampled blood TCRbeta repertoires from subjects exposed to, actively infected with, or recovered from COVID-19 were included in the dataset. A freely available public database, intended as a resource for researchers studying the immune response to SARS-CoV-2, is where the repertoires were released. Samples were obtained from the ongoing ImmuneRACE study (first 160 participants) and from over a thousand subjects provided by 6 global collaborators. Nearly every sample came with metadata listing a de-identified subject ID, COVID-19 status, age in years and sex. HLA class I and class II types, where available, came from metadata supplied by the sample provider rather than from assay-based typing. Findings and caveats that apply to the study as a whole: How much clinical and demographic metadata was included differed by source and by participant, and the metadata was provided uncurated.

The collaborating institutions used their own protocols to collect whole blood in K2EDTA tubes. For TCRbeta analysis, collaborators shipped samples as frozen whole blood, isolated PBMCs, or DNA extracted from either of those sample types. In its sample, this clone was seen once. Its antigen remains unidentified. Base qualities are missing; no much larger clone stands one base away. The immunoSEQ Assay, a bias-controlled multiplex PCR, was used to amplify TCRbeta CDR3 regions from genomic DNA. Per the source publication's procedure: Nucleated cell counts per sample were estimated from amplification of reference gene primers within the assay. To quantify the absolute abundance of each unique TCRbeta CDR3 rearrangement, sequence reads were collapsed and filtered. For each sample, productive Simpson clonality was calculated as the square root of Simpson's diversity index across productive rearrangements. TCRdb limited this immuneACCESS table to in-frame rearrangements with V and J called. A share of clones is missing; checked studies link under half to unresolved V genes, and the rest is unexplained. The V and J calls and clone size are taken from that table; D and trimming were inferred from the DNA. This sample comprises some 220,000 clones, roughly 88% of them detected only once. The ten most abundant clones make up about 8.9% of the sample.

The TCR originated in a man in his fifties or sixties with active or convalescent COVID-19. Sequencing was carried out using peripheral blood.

The CDR3 here reads CASSLAETGSYYYNEQFF. The DNA sequence reads TGTGCCAGCAGCTTAGCGGAAACAGGCTCCTATTATTACAATGAGCAGTTCTTC. The chain was built from TRBV7-8 and TRBJ2-1, with a tentative D gene TRBD1 over 5 matching bases. V and J lose 0 bases and 4 bases, and a span of 19 bases separates them. Via the germline V gene, CDR1 is SGHVS and CDR2 FQNEAQ. The cysteine opens and the phenylalanine closes a CDR3 of 18 amino acids. Only CDR3 DNA is held: 54 bases, read in frame from base 1.